The text below deals with one T cell receptor beta chain. Antigen unknown. Germline V gene sequence: CDR1 SEHNR, CDR2 FQNEAQ (reference sequence). The V gene lost 2 bases and the J gene lost 2 bases, with 13 bases spanning the gap. The CDR3 spans 15 residues. Data came from immunoSEQ multiplex PCR; TCRdb stores just in-frame clones and leaves some out. The sample records under 500,000 clones, about 90% being singletons. As to treatment: 15 to 20 received Ad26.COV2.S at low or high dose, single or two shots; about 5 received placebo; per-sample allocation not given. All samples were drawn on day 63, counting from the first vaccine or placebo injection. An Ad26 vector was used to express Wuhan-strain SARS-CoV-2 spike as the vaccine. The sample belongs to a study of Ad26.COV2.S vaccination and SARS-CoV-2 variants. Study summary: In the COV1001 trial, the donor was in the Ad26.COV2.S arm. Ad26.COV2.S given intramuscularly, once or twice 56 days apart.

Notes on the study in general: Responses of spike-specific T cells (both CD8+ and CD4+) reportedly showed substantial breadth after vaccination.

Source: peripheral blood, taken in a trial of Ad26.COV2.S vaccine versus placebo. This clonotype originated in a person aged 18-60 years who received the Ad26.COV2.S COVID-19 vaccine or a placebo. The chain uses TRBV7-9 and TRBJ2-7; D is ambiguous. The CDR3 nucleotides are TGTGCCAGCAGCTTAAGCTCAGTACTTCCCTACGAGCAGTACTTC. The encoded protein is CASSLSSVLPYEQYF.